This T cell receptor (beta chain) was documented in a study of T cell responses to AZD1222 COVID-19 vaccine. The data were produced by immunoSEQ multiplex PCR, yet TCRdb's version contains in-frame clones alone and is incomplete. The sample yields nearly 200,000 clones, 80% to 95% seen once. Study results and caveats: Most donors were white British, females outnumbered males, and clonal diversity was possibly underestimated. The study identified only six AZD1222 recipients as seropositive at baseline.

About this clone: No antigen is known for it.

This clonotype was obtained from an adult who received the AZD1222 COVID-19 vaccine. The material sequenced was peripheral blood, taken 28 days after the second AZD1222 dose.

This CDR3 reads CASSQFRGRGQPQHF. The CDR3 DNA is TGCGCCAGCAGCCAATTCCGGGGGCGGGGTCAGCCCCAGCATTTT. This chain joins TRBV4-1 and TRBJ1-5; D might be TRBD1 (6 bases). CDR3 length equals 15 residues. Looked up from germline, CDR1 is MGHRA and CDR2 is YSYEKL. Trimming removed 2 bases at V and 6 bases at J, with 14 bases between.